This is a list of T cell receptor beta chains from one sample in a study of blood T cell repertoires in COVID-19. Measured with immunoSEQ multiplex PCR; TCRdb has only the in-frame clones, and not every one. The table includes over 95,000 clones, roughly 80% detected once. The material sequenced was peripheral blood. These receptors originate from a woman in her thirties or forties with acute or convalescent COVID-19. The CDR3 runs from the conserved cysteine through the conserved F or W.

CDR3 protein,V gene
CASSRGVLGKHYTF,TRBV6-5
CASSPLEVLNTEAFF,TRBV18
CASSEATGTPYEQYF,TRBV6-1
CASSYPGQGIRGYTF,TRBV6-5
CASSQDAAPGSDTQYF,TRBV4-3
CASRWGSESYEQYF,TRBV5-1
CASSLRERQQYF,TRBV12-3/TRBV12-4
CASSEARKTQYF,TRBV6-1
CASSFQGNQPQHF,TRBV27
CASSHTGGVGDTQYF,TRBV4-1
CASSLARGPGYGYTF,TRBV5-5
CASSPQGGNTDTQYF,TRBV5-1
CASSRAVAGGRETQYF,TRBV3-1/TRBV3-2
CASSFTGVDTEAFF,TRBV2
CATSRVTGSSYEQYF,TRBV15
CASTFSYEQYF,TRBV2
CASSYGRQGLSYEQYF,TRBV6-2/TRBV6-3
CASSPGGINTGELFF,TRBV7-8
CASSLVGGAGLGYTF,TRBV5-4
CASSSGGQSYGYTF,TRBV5-4
CASRAQGLAGGGEQYF,TRBV6-6
CASSVAQGPTYEQYF,TRBV9
CASSLRGPIDYNEQFF,TRBV7-3
CASSATGGGNTIYF,TRBV5-1
CASSEGTRHTDTQYF,TRBV2
CAWSVRVGNSPLHF,TRBV30
CASRTPEGTEAFF,TRBV6-5
CAWSDRVDQPQHF,TRBV30
CASSLGLAGVSAQYF,TRBV5-4
CASSYLGQGEETQYF,TRBV5-5
CASSLGQGEKLFF,TRBV7-9
CSVMTGTDYYGYTF,TRBV29-1
CASAEDRFGYTF,TRBV7-2
CASSPGYGVGGYTF,TRBV18
CAWSTGKGAVGTEAFF,TRBV30
CASSPSGRNTEAFF,TRBV5-5
CATSDSRTSQPQHF,TRBV24-1
CAISATGGLGVEAFF,TRBV10-3
CASSIYHGGGQPQHF,TRBV19
CASSTGVQGGGNEKLFF,TRBV19
CASKMRGGASTDTQYF,TRBV5-4
CASSFGQANTEAFF,TRBV7-6
CASSLDRQGLARGTDTQYF,TRBV7-9
CSALDSYEQYF,TRBV20-1
CASSLGRGEQYF,TRBV7-9